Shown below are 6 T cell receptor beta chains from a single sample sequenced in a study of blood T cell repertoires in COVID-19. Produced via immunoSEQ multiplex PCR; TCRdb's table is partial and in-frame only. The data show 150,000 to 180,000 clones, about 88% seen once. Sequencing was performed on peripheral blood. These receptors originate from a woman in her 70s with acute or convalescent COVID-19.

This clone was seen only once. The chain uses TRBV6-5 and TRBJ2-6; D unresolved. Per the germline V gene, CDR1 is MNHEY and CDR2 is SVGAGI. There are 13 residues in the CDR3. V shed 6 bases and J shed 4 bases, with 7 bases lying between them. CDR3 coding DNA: TGTGCCAGCAGACGAGCCGGGGCCAACGTCCTGACTTTC. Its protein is CASRRAGANVLTF.

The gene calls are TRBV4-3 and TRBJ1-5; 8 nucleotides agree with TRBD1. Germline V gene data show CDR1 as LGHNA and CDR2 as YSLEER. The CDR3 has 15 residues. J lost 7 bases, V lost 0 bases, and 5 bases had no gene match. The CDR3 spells CASSQDQGAGQPQHF. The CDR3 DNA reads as TGCGCCAGCAGCCAAGATCAGGGGGCGGGACAGCCCCAGCATTTT.

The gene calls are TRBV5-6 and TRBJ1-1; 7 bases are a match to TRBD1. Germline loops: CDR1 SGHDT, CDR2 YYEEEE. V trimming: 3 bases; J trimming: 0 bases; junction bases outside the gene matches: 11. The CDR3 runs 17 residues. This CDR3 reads CASSYGADRRLNTEAFF. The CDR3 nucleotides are TGTGCCAGCAGCTATGGGGCGGACAGGAGATTGAACACTGAAGCTTTCTTT.

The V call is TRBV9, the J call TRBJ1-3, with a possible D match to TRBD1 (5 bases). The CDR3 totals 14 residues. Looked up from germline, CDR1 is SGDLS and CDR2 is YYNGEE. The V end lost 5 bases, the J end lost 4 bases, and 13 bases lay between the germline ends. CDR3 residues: CASSDRQHGNTIYF. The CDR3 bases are TGTGCCAGCAGTGATCGACAGCACGGAAACACCATATATTTT. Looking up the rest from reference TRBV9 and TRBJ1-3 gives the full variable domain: DSGVTQTPKHLITATGQRVTLRCSPRSGDLSVYWYQQSLDQGLQFLIQYYNGEERAKGNILERFSAQQFPDLHSELNLSSLELGDSALYFCASSDRQHGNTIYFGEGSWLTVV.

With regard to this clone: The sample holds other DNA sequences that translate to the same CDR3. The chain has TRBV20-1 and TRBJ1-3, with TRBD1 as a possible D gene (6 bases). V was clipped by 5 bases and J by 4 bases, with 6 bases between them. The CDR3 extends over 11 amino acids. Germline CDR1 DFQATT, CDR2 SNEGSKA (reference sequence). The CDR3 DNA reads TGCAGTGCTGGACAGGGAAACACCATATATTTT. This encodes CSAGQGNTIYF.

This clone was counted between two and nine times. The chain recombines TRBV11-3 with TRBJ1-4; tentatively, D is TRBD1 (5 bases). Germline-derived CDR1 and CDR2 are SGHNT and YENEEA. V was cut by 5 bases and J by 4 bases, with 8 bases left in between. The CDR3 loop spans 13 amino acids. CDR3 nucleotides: TGTGCCAGCAGCCGGACAATTAATGAAAAACTGTTTTTT. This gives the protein CASSRTINEKLFF.